The entry below describes one TCR beta chain. Its specific antigen is unknown. Base qualities are not recorded, but no much larger clone differs from it by a single base. The entire isolated RNA was reverse transcribed using the High Capacity cDNA Reverse Transcription Kit, and thus expressed TCRB transcripts were sequenced. Deep immunoSEQ sequencing was applied to naive, central memory and regulatory T cell samples, giving an average of about 3.6 million total reads per sample. After sorted cells were lysed in RLT buffer, RNA was extracted with DNase-treated RNeasy Micro or Mini kits, with the choice depending on cell number. To prevent cross-contamination, each cell subset was processed individually, whereas patient and healthy donor samples were processed jointly. The immunoSEQ multiplex PCR was used to amplify TCRB sequences from cDNA, generating 87-bp fragments that spanned the CDR3 region. Sequencing of the amplicons was performed on the Illumina HiSeq platform. The authors processed their data as follows. PCR bias was corrected computationally using synthetic template baselines, and reads within Hamming distance 2 were collapsed, with unmergeable singletons discarded. Reads were aligned to IMGT to assign V, D and J genes, CDR3 length, and insertions or deletions at six rearrangement sites. Within each subset, clonotype counts were normalized to sorted cell number, and only after that were true diversity and Gini coefficients computed with the tcR R package. The overlap coefficient, calculated on TCRB nucleotide sequences, was used to measure repertoire sharing. Out-of-frame TCRB sequences from naive cells were analyzed as a proxy for the pre-selection repertoire. TCRdb limited this immuneACCESS table to in-frame rearrangements with V and J called. A share of clones is missing; checked studies link under half to unresolved V genes, and the rest is unexplained. V, J and clone size are taken as reported in that table, and D and trimming were inferred from the DNA itself. A total of some 410,000 clones appear in this sample, approximately 14% of them only once. Roughly 0.038% of the sample rests with the top ten.

From a lookup of the germline V gene (reference sequence), CDR1 and CDR2 are MNHEY and SMNVEV. From the cysteine through the phenylalanine, the CDR3 covers 17 amino acids. CDR3 DNA is the only sequence kept; it has 51 bases, read in frame from the first base. Trimming costs V 4 bases and J 6 bases, and their ends lie 24 bases apart. This sample stems from a study of beta chain features in type 1 diabetes listed by TCRdb under 2018. General notes on the study: No differences in mean age, gender distribution, total cell number or subset yield were found between patients and healthy donors. Regulatory and stem cell-like memory subsets were obtained from only 8 patients and roughly 8 healthy donors, while naive and central memory subsets were obtained from all 30 or so donors. The study compared TCRB repertoires of sorted circulating CD4+ T cell subsets between recently diagnosed type 1 diabetes patients and matched healthy donors. A total of roughly 99,000,000 sorted cells were examined across all samples, and the number of cells per subset was strongly correlated with RNA yield.

Broader findings and caveats from the paper: PCR might favor shorter templates, but patient and control samples were amplified and corrected together, so any skew would affect both groups equally. Naive, central memory and regulatory TCRB repertoires appeared to be more alike among patients than among healthy donors. Type 1 diabetes patients showed a moderate but significant shortening of TCRB CDR3 length in all four CD4+ subsets. Because cDNA rather than genomic DNA was sequenced, highly expressing activated cells could have been over-represented, although no difference in activation and CD3 levels was found between groups. At VDJ recombination sites, patients with type 1 diabetes made fewer insertions and deleted more nucleotides, a pattern implying thymic rearrangement abnormalities. Because small numbers of individuals were included in the HLA sub-analyses, any influence of HLA type on TCRB rearrangement was left unresolved.

Each donor gave one peripheral blood draw, approximately 110 mL on average, collected into heparinised tubes. A BD FACSAria II was used to sort naive, central memory, regulatory and stem cell-like memory CD4+ T cells with a panel that included CD45RO, CCR7, CD25, CD127, CD95 and CD27. Purity was above 95% for every sorted population. Right away, PBMCs were isolated by Lymphoprep density gradient centrifugation and were stained directly, with no culture step. So that batch effects would be minimized, each experiment stained and sorted samples in pairs, pairing one healthy donor with one patient. The sequenced material came from naive CD4+ T cells from blood. This specimen's cell subset or site label, interpreted: true naive CD4+ T cells. The rearrangement combines TRBV27 with TRBJ1-2; confidence is insufficient to name the D gene. The origin of this receptor is a man aged 25-40 years in good health. The nucleotide sequence reads as follows: TGTGCCAGCAGTTCAAAGAGTTCCCTCTGGGGTCACGATGGCTACACCTTC. Protein translation: CASSSKSSLWGHDGYTF.